Described below is a single T cell receptor beta chain sequence and its context. Its specificity is unknown. Trimming stripped 2 bases from V and 8 bases from J, with 12 bases between. CDR1 is LNHDA, CDR2 SQIVND, per germline (reference sequence). CDR3 size: 13 residues. These data come from a study of cytomegalovirus exposure and HLA in healthy donors. Study-level points and caveats: Clonal expansion was found to be greater in HLA-associated TCR beta chains than in equally common others in a later analysis. The authors listed 150 or so TCR beta chains as cytomegalovirus-associated.

Researchers ran the PCR with 60 Vbeta and 13 Jbeta primers. Some clones are missing from TCRdb's copy, which holds only in-frame ones; the method was immunoSEQ multiplex PCR. In the table there are 75,000 to 80,000 clones, about 66% of which are singletons. What was sequenced was PBMCs. This receptor was taken from a man aged 60 to 69 in good health and CMV-seropositive. The genes are TRBV19 and TRBJ1-2, with a weak D call TRBD1 (6 bases). The CDR3 DNA is TGTGCCAGTAGTATACAGACAGGAGGAGGCTACACCTTC. Translated: CASSIQTGGGYTF.